The entry that follows covers one T cell receptor (beta chain) sequence. The antigen remains unidentified. This record comes from a study of cytomegalovirus exposure and HLA in healthy donors. The CDR3 has 15 residues. CDR1 SGHTA and CDR2 FQGTGA come from the germline V gene. V gave up 2 bases and J gave up 8 bases; unmatched junction bases: 8. Findings and limits, study-wide: Relative to equally common others, HLA-associated TCR beta chains showed greater clonal expansion in a later analysis.

Amplification used 60 Vbeta primers and 13 Jbeta primers. Method: immunoSEQ multiplex PCR; TCRdb's copy keeps in-frame clones and lacks some. This listing includes some 110,000 clones. The material sequenced was PBMCs. V is TRBV7-3 and J is TRBJ2-1; 8 bases fit TRBD2. This TCR derives from a man between 40 and 49 years old in good health and CMV-seropositive. CDR3 DNA: TGTGCCAGCAGCTTATCGGGACTAGGGAACGATGAGCAGTTCTTC. Translated, it gives CASSLSGLGNDEQFF. The entire variable domain, with the rest obtained from reference TRBV7-3 and TRBJ2-1, is as follows: GAGVSQTPSNKVTEKGKYVELRCDPISGHTALYWYRQSLGQGPEFLIYFQGTGAADDSGLPNDRFFAVRPEGSVSTLKIQRTERGDSAVYLCASSLSGLGNDEQFFGPGTRLTVL.